This TCR beta chain was captured by sequencing in a study of cytomegalovirus exposure and HLA in healthy donors (dated by TCRdb to about 2017). Some background on the complete study: An earlier analysis of 550 to 700 of the donors reported approximately 290 Gb of sequence data and some 120 million unique TCR beta sequences from about 180 million T cells. Alongside the repertoire data, information on donor age, sex, ethnicity and CMV serostatus was compiled. HLA typing included class I and class II loci at four-digit resolution. Across roughly 420 genotyped donors of the cohort, an average of about 240,000 unique TCR beta nucleotide sequences per donor were sequenced, and approximately 17% of those sequences were non-productive. All discovery cohort repertoires had been generated on a single sequencing platform. Rather than drawing on any new phenotypic data, the later analysis identified candidate immune exposures from TCR beta sequences and the way those sequences occurred across donors. Approximately 300 gigabases of sequencing data and roughly 81 million unique TCR sequences made up an early release that covered several hundred HLA-typed donors. Besides the first cohort of roughly 700 subjects, a separate validation cohort made up of 95 to 150 different subjects was used. The T cell repertoires of 700 or so subjects were profiled by immunosequencing and related to cytomegalovirus serostatus. The study combined high-throughput TCR immunosequencing, statistical association of individual TCRs with disease status, and machine learning to predict cytomegalovirus infection status. The number of typed donors differed by locus: about 629-630 for A, B, C, DRB1 and DQB1; some 500 for DQA1; over 600 for DPA1; and about 450 for DPB1. The study was designed to test whether signatures of past pathogen exposure could be identified by cataloging public T cell receptors. To study patterns of TCR occurrence, a later analysis re-analyzed previously published TCR beta repertoires from more than 550 donors and added high-resolution HLA genotyping. In a later genetic analysis, genome-wide SNP genotypes for about three fifths of the 666 donors were used, and that subset was treated as a discovery cohort. A few DR-DQ haplotypes were treated as single units for association and clustering because of strong linkage in the cohort. Among the roughly 390 genotyped donors, under 90% belonged to the genetic ancestry cluster associated with self-reported Caucasian donors. An earlier analysis of roughly 580 of the donors used high-throughput TCR beta sequencing to judge whether each TCR beta V gene segment behaved as functional or pseudogenic.

The cohort was made up of approximately 670 healthy bone marrow donors. At the time of sampling, every cohort member was nominally healthy, though immune exposures that went unrecorded were likely present. The donor tested CMV seronegative and was one of the 352 seronegative cohort members. Every donor gave a peripheral blood sample, and the peripheral blood mononuclear cells from that sample were used for TCR beta sequencing. The Qiagen DNeasy Blood Extraction Kit was used to extract genomic DNA from the blood cell samples. Receptor libraries were prepared by the immunoSEQ multiplex PCR assay. A mixture of 60 forward primers for TCR Vbeta segments and 13 reverse primers for TCR Jbeta segments was used in the multiplex PCR. A multiplex PCR assay on genomic DNA amplified the CDR3 region of rearranged TCR beta genes. Amplified TCR beta libraries were sequenced as 87-base-pair reads on the Illumina HiSeq System. As for the original processing: A later analysis tallied 75 million to 85 million unique TCR beta chains across the 550 to 850 repertoires, and some 12 million of those chains were shared by two or more donors. Raw reads were error-corrected and collapsed into unique sequences with a nearest-neighbor algorithm that merged closely related sequences to remove PCR and sequencing errors. CDR3 sequences were aligned to IMGT reference sequences to assign V, D and J gene segments. Each retained sequence needed at least a six-nucleotide match to both a V gene segment and a J gene segment. Rearrangements were called productive when the CDR3 lacked stop codons and stayed in frame with V and J; all others were non-productive. Following IMGT convention, CDR3 was defined as the stretch from the second conserved V-encoded cysteine to the conserved J-encoded phenylalanine. In an earlier analysis of 500 to 650 of the donors, sequences lacking an unambiguous match to a single V gene segment were excluded. An earlier analysis of 450 to 650 of the donors called V segments functional above 56.7% productive rearrangements and segregating when the between-donor standard deviation exceeded 5%. To diagnose cytomegalovirus status from the catalog of TCR beta chain sequences, a statistical classification framework was built. A later analysis assigned V and J genes by comparing TCR nucleotide sequences with IMGT/GENE-DB human TR gene sequences. In a later analysis, CDR3 sequences and most-parsimonious VDJ recombination scenarios were assigned using the TCRdist pipeline. In a later analysis, every TCR beta chain was defined by the combination of its CDR3 amino acid sequence and its V-gene family, and reads without a unique V-gene family were dropped. To address suspected cross-contamination and a sequencing artifact, a later analysis removed over 500 highly shared, low-generation-probability nucleotide sequences. For each public chain, a later analysis derived a clonal expansion index from normalized ranks of inferred template counts within each repertoire. A later analysis computed generation probabilities with a VDJ recombination model fitted to out-of-frame rearrangements, and checked the results against IGoR. In a later analysis, hypergeometric tests were used to score TCR-TCR, TCR-HLA and TCR-CMV co-occurrence, with a repertoire-size bias correction applied to TCR pairs. False discovery rates were estimated in a later analysis by permuting HLA or CMV assignments 20 times. A later analysis grouped co-occurring TCRs with DBSCAN, adding TCRdist sequence similarity when clustering within HLA-allele-positive subsets. Repertoires with fewer than 30,000 or more than 120,000 public chains were left out of co-occurrence clustering, as were five repertoires with anomalous nucleotide sharing. Drawn from immuneACCESS, this table holds only the in-frame rearrangements with V and J called that TCRdb kept. Clones are partly lost; checked studies trace under half to an unresolved V gene and leave the rest unexplained. D and trimming come from the DNA, and the V and J calls and clone size come from that table. The sample records around 140,000 clones, about 79% of which are singletons. Less than 3% of the sample is held by the ten biggest clonotypes.

From its cysteine to its phenylalanine, the CDR3 spans 16 amino acids. Just the 48-base CDR3 DNA is kept, in frame starting at base 1. CDR1 and CDR2 are read off the germline V gene (reference sequence) as LNHDA and SQIVND. The germline V and J ends show losses of 5 bases and 8 bases respectively, and no gene match explains 13 bases of the junction. What the research found in general, with its limitations: Because HLA typing was unavailable for some donors at each locus, only the typed subset was used in association tests. A few of the identified cytomegalovirus-associated TCR beta chains were confirmed in vitro to be specific for cytomegalovirus antigens. A later analysis found that most CMV-associated TCR beta chains appeared HLA-restricted, with HLA associations seemingly driven largely by CMV exposure. Most TCR sequences were observed very rarely across donors, whereas some public TCRs were present in many individuals. Compared with equally common non-associated chains, HLA-associated TCR beta chains in a later analysis were more clonally expanded and had lower generation probabilities. The cohort was sequenced for TCR beta chains only, and without alpha or paired-chain data the features that could be detected were limited. Because the 87-base-pair reads could not distinguish some IMGT-functional V segments, including TRBV6-2 and TRBV6-3, those segments were excluded. According to a later analysis, parvovirus B19, influenza, CMV and Epstein-Barr virus appeared linked to several top co-occurrence clusters. Cytomegalovirus status was reported to be diagnosed by the classifier with high specificity and sensitivity in both the original and validation cohorts. The authors suggested that the approach could potentially be generalized to other disease states and immunological phenotypes. According to a later genetic analysis, donors in an Asian-associated ancestry cluster had fewer N-insertions in productive TCRs than the approximately 710-donor mean. Assigning TCR associations to individual alleles was difficult when HLA alleles, especially DR and DQ, strongly co-occurred. A cluster of highly shared sequence variants was judged likely to be a technical artifact of the sequencing pipeline. Specific HLA alleles were associated with 15,000 to 20,000 TCR beta sequences at a false discovery rate of 0.05 in a later analysis. The only immune exposure information available for the cohort was CMV serostatus. In a later genetic analysis, a missense DCLRE1C variant was associated with V-gene and J-gene trimming of TCR beta chains, and the association was replicated in an independent cohort. A further reported finding was that TCR beta sequences accurately predicted the HLA-A and HLA-B alleles for most subjects in the first cohort. Roughly uniform sequencing depth across donors was assumed in presence/absence analyses, although this assumption may not hold. Over 15 rarely observed V segments, including chromosome 9 orphons, were excluded from the earlier analysis of several hundred of the donors because counts were too low. The study gave a list of 150 to 200 TCR beta chains associated with cytomegalovirus. Linkage disequilibrium might explain the correlated functional status among segregating V segments, but an unknown experimental factor could not be excluded. In a later analysis, the rate of TCR association differed among HLA loci, with DRB1 alleles having the most associated TCRs and HLA-C alleles having the fewest. In an earlier analysis of 500 to 650 of the donors, most TCR beta V segments appeared in productive rearrangements about 87% or about 30% of the time, broadly matching IMGT annotations.

This clone was observed once. Its binding antigen is unknown. The sample holds no much larger clone one base away, and base qualities are not on file. The V and J genes are TRBV19 and TRBJ2-1; 9 bases in the junction line up with TRBD2. The sequenced sample was PBMCs. This receptor was identified in a male donor in good health and CMV-seronegative. The sequence in DNA is TGTGCCAGTAGTGCCCTCTTTAGCGGGAGAGGACATGAGCAGTTCTTC. Its protein reads: CASSALFSGRGHEQFF.